This TCR beta chain emerged from a study of shared clonotypes between healthy human individuals (TCRdb year 2020). At the level of the whole study: Three men and two women, aged 18 to 49 years, made up the cohort. Per donor, three plates each were used for CD4 naive and CD4 memory, two for CD8 naive, and one for CD8 memory. To estimate repertoire size and how much clonotypes are shared between individuals, the study performed deep sequencing of blood TCR repertoires from 4 to 6 healthy adults. Libraries were prepared and TCR repertoires were sequenced by different laboratories using diverse techniques, in order to increase sequencing depth and limit assay-specific biases. Per donor, leukapheresis produced somewhere between about 0.9 and 10 billion PBMCs. Paper-wide results and their limitations: Only blood was sampled, and tissue TCR repertoires likely differ from those in blood. Compared with non-shared clonotypes, clonotypes shared by all four sorted-subset donors had higher generation probabilities. Estimated clonotype richness was generally larger for naive than for memory subsets. Even with the large sequencing depth, rarefaction of the sorted-subset datasets indicated that sequencing was incomplete. The genetic and exposure-history diversity represented was limited by the small number of donors. Sharing across several donors was observed for approximately 5% of naive CD4, 3% to 3.5% of naive CD8, around 2.5% of memory CD4, and around 0.42% of memory CD8 clonotypes. Pairwise subsampling indicated that sequencing depth was expected to affect the degree of clonotype sharing among donors.

Using the deep immunoSEQ assay, TCR CDR3 regions were amplified from genomic DNA by multiplex PCR. Extracted genomic DNA from each cell subset was spread evenly across all wells of several immunoSEQ 96-well plates, with each plate serving as a replicate. For sorted subsets, about 200 ng genomic DNA, equal to approximately 30,000 T cell genomes, was loaded into each replicate PCR. The purified libraries were quantified using a Qubit 3.0 fluorometer, sized with a Bioanalyzer 2100, and then quantified again using the KAPA Library Quantification kit. Every immunoSEQ 96-well plate was sequenced on a separate single-read 150-cycle Illumina NextSeq 550 flow cell. Per the original workflow: Because only junctional sequences without quality scores were contained in the immunoSEQ output, filtering matching that applied to full-length reads could not be performed. To assign V/J genes and CDR3, sequences were annotated using PyIR, a Python wrapper for IgBLAST v1.9, with IMGT germline references. Any read was removed if the V/J assignment was weak (E-value above 1e-6), the CDR3 was missing, or the read contained stop codons, out-of-frame junctions, or ambiguous translated residues. A V3J clonotype was defined by an identical inferred V gene, J gene, and CDR3 amino acid sequence. The percentage overlap between two repertoires was calculated by dividing the number of shared unique clonotypes by the size of the smaller repertoire. RTK rarefaction, the Chao1 estimator, and Recon v2.1 estimates of unobserved clonotypes were used to assess repertoire richness. OLGA was used to compute generation probabilities for all TCRbeta clonotypes that the gDNA method yielded from four donors. TCRdb's version of the immuneACCESS table is confined to in-frame rearrangements and falls short of the full clone set. An unresolved V gene accounts for under half of the shortfall where checked; the remainder is of unknown origin. V and J calls and clone size are those listed in that table; D and trimming were worked out from the DNA. The sample table shows 2 million to 2.5 million clones, and approximately 94% are seen once. The top ten clonotypes cover roughly 0.13% of the sample.

The donors were healthy, HIV-negative adults who had no recently reported acute infections or vaccinations. All donors were Caucasian adults living in Nashville, Tennessee, USA. CD4+ T cells were enriched through magnetic negative selection, after which naive cells were positively selected on CD45RA and the remaining negative fraction served as the memory subset. After blood collection by leukapheresis, PBMCs were isolated using Ficoll-Histopaque density gradient centrifugation and then cryopreserved in the vapor phase of liquid nitrogen. Analytical flow cytometry was used to check the purity and quantity of each magnetically sorted T cell population. From each sorted fraction, genomic DNA was isolated and quantified by UV absorbance on a Nanodrop 2000c. As for this clone: Its antigen has not been determined. No much larger clone exists at a distance of one base, and base qualities are not known.

Looking up the germline V gene yields CDR1 SGHTA and CDR2 FQGNSA. V is pared back by 5 bases and J by 5 bases, with 21 bases lying between the germline termini. The CDR3 runs 16 amino acids, cysteine and phenylalanine included. The only DNA kept is the CDR3, 48 bases in frame from the first base. This receptor was obtained from a man between 18 and 35 years old in good health. The rearranged chain carries TRBV7-2 and TRBJ1-2; a tentative D match to TRBD1 spans 6 bases. Sequencing was done on a sample of naive CD4+ T cells sorted from blood. This specimen's cell subset or site label, interpreted: CD45RA+ positively selected. This receptor carries the CDR3 CASSRTRDTTGYGYTF. The nucleotide sequence reads TGTGCCAGCAGCCGAACCCGGGACACCACGGGGTATGGCTACACCTTC.